The rows below give T cell receptor beta chains drawn from one sample of a study of human T cells and chemical hapten exposure. TCRdb fed the RACE reads into MiXCR, producing one record per CDR3 protein. The profile shows about 380,000 distinct CDR3 sequences, more than 4.5% of them singletons. Material: whole blood, obtained in connection with sensitization to the hapten diphenylcyclopropenone (DPC). All receptors derive from a woman between 45 and 60 years old with alopecia areata. Some clones in this sample may be carry-over from other donors' samples. CDR3s include the opening cysteine and the closing phenylalanine or tryptophan. A D gene is named only where the DNA matches it firmly. A clone size is listed for some rows: how often the clone was seen (once, few, many), or a class if it is expanded.

clone_size j_call v_call d_call cdr3_aa cdr3_nt
NA TRBJ2-3 TRBV28 TRBD2 CASSPRAGEGTQYF TGTGCCAGCAGTCCACGCGCGGGAGAAGGTACGCAGTATTTT
many TRBJ2-3 TRBV11-1 TRBD1 CASSPGTGGDTDTQYF TGTGCCAGCAGCCCCGGGACAGGGGGCGATACAGATACGCAGTATTTT
few TRBJ1-1 TRBV28 NA CASSLSQTANNTEAFF TGTGCCAGCAGTTTAAGTCAGACAGCTAATAACACTGAAGCTTTCTTT
few TRBJ1-2 TRBV9 NA CASSVAGANYGYTF TGTGCCAGCAGCGTAGCCGGTGCTAACTATGGCTACACCTTC
many TRBJ1-1 TRBV10-3 NA CAISPPGSNTEAFF TGTGCCATCAGTCCCCCGGGGTCGAACACTGAAGCTTTCTTT
NA TRBJ2-5 TRBV5-1 TRBD1 CASSYGQGKTQYF TGCGCCAGCAGCTATGGACAGGGAAAGACCCAGTACTTC
few TRBJ1-5 TRBV20-1 NA CSAAVGNQPQHF TGCAGTGCCGCTGTTGGCAATCAGCCCCAGCATTTT
few TRBJ1-6 TRBV12-3/TRBV12-4 NA CASSGGSPLHF TGTGCCAGCAGCGGTGGTTCACCCCTCCACTTT
many TRBJ2-1 TRBV10-3 NA CAISDGGNNMEQFF TGTGCCATCAGTGATGGGGGAAACAATATGGAGCAGTTCTTC
many TRBJ2-3 TRBV2 NA CASSALFTPATDTQYF TGTGCCAGCAGTGCGTTATTTACGCCGGCCACAGATACGCAGTATTTT
many TRBJ1-3 TRBV18 TRBD1 CASGPGQGFNSGNTIYF TGTGCCAGCGGACCGGGACAGGGCTTTAACTCTGGAAACACCATATATTTT
few TRBJ1-6 TRBV2 NA CASNGDGNSPLHF TGTGCCAGCAATGGGGACGGTAATTCACCCCTCCACTTT
few TRBJ2-3 TRBV7-9 NA CATGGGAARGTDTQYF TGTGCCACCGGGGGAGGAGCGGCCCGGGGCACAGATACGCAGTATTTT
many TRBJ2-1 TRBV27 NA CASSSGLTYNEQFF TGTGCCAGCAGCTCAGGACTAACCTACAATGAGCAGTTCTTC
few TRBJ1-2 TRBV6-5 TRBD1 CASSYRDRGQADYGYTF TGTGCCAGCAGTTACCGGGACAGGGGGCAGGCGGACTATGGCTACACCTTC